Sequencing of this TCR beta chain was carried out in a study of long-term antiretroviral therapy in people with HIV. General observations from the study: Transplant-donor-level diversity was not reached after ART, though diversity increased.

Sequencing relied on immunoSEQ assay v3.0, run at survey level. Clones were read by immunoSEQ multiplex PCR, and TCRdb kept only the in-frame ones, dropping some. This sample yields 25,000 to 35,000 clones, of which approximately 96% are seen a single time; 2% to 2.5% belongs to the top ten. All participants with HIV were treated in the United States. Concerning this clone itself: No antigen is known for it.

Sequenced here: unsorted PBMCs, sampled roughly 6.4 years after starting antiretroviral therapy. This clonotype originated in a man aged 25-45 years with HIV.

CDR3 in amino acids: CASSEAWGWGDYGYTF. Written as DNA, the CDR3 is TGTGCCAGCAGTGAAGCATGGGGCTGGGGGGACTATGGCTACACCTTC. The chain recombines TRBV6-1 with TRBJ1-2; TRBD1 might be the D (5 bases). The CDR3 has 16 residues. V gave up 0 bases and J gave up 3 bases, with 14 bases separating them. CDR1 is MNHNS, CDR2 SASEGT, per germline.